Below are 32 T cell receptor beta chains sequenced from a single sample in a study of shared clonotypes between healthy human individuals. Data came from immunoSEQ multiplex PCR; TCRdb stores just in-frame clones and leaves some out. The sample consists of about 750,000 clones, approximately 92% of them appearing once. It was CD45RO-negative cells, positively selected for CCR7, that made up naive CD8 cells, with terminally differentiated effector memory CD45RA+ cells excluded. Sequencing was carried out using naive CD8+ T cells sorted from blood. The receptors here all came from a man aged 30-40 years in good health.

This chain joins TRBV5-4 and TRBJ1-2, with D uncertain. The CDR3 contains 14 residues. Trimming left V 0 bases short and J 2 bases short, with 8 bases between. CDR1 is SGHNT and CDR2 is YYREEE in the germline V gene (reference sequence). CDR3 in DNA: TGTGCCAGCAGCTTGGTAGAGGAGAACTATGGCTACACCTTC. This sequence encodes CASSLVEENYGYTF.

V and J are TRBV28 and TRBJ2-7, with D tentatively TRBD1 (5 bases). Trimming took off 2 bases at V and 6 bases at J, with 11 bases between the two ends. This CDR3 contains 13 residues. The germline CDR1 and CDR2 sequences are MDHEN and SYDVKM. CDR3 amino acids: CASSLPGQGEQYF. DNA for the CDR3: TGTGCCAGCAGTTTACCAGGGCAGGGCGAGCAGTACTTC. Full variable domain (remainder filled in from reference TRBV28 and TRBJ2-7): DVKVTQSSRYLVKRTGEKVFLECVQDMDHENMFWYRQDPGLGLRLIYFSYDVKMKEKGDIPEGYSVSREKKERFSLILESASTNQTSMYLCASSLPGQGEQYFGPGTRLTVT.

V gene TRBV13 combines with J gene TRBJ2-7; D may correspond to TRBD1 or TRBD2 (5 bases each). The CDR3 has 15 amino acids. The V end was cut by 1 base, the J end by 5 bases, with 15 bases between. CDR1 and CDR2 from the germline V gene are PRHDT and FYEKMQ (reference sequence). CDR3 protein: CASSLASGPVDEQYF. For the CDR3, the DNA is TGTGCCAGCAGCTTAGCATCGGGACCTGTCGACGAGCAGTACTTC.

The J gene is TRBJ1-4, the V gene TRBV27, with D maybe TRBD1 (6 bases). This CDR3 region has 16 residues. In germline, CDR1 is MNHEY, CDR2 SMNVEV (reference sequence). Deletions cut 4 bases from V and 2 bases from J, with 14 bases between. The CDR3 here is CASSSQGTGTNEKLFF. In DNA, the CDR3 is TGTGCCAGCAGTTCACAGGGTACGGGCACTAATGAAAAACTGTTTTTT.

The V call is TRBV19, the J call TRBJ2-1; TRBD2 aligns across 9 bases. CDR3 size: 16 residues. Germline V gene lookup returns CDR1 LNHDA and CDR2 SQIVND (reference sequence). Trimming at V came to 4 bases and at J to 5 bases, leaving 9 bases not matched to a gene. The CDR3 is CASSNPLAGKDNEQFF. CDR3 in DNA: TGTGCCAGTAGTAACCCACTAGCGGGCAAAGACAATGAGCAGTTCTTC.

This chain joins TRBV7-9 and TRBJ2-7, with D possibly being TRBD1 (6 bases). With 6 bases removed from V and 2 bases from J, the gap between germline ends came to 14 bases. The CDR3 length is 14 residues. The germline V gene encodes CDR1 SEHNR and CDR2 FQNEAQ (reference sequence). CDR3 amino acids: CASRPDSLTYEQYF. CDR3 nucleotide sequence: TGTGCCAGCAGACCGGACAGCTTAACCTACGAGCAGTACTTC.

The V call is TRBV4-3, the J call TRBJ2-3; D is uncertain. V was clipped by 7 bases and J by 5 bases, with 19 bases between them. This CDR3 has 15 amino acids. Germline CDR1 reads LGHNA; CDR2 reads YSLEER. The CDR3 coding sequence is TGCGCCAGCACGCGACTTCTGACTTCCGTAGATACGCAGTATTTT. Translating it yields CASTRLLTSVDTQYF.

The gene calls are TRBV4-2 and TRBJ1-1, with a tentative D call TRBD1 (5 bases). From germline, CDR1 is LGHNA and CDR2 YNFKEQ. The CDR3 covers 14 residues. V was cut by 1 base and J by 4 bases, with 10 bases left in between. The CDR3 loop reads CASSQGGVGTEAFF. The CDR3 DNA sequence: TGTGCCAGCAGCCAAGGAGGGGTTGGCACTGAAGCTTTCTTT.

V usage is TRBV10-3 and J usage is TRBJ2-7, with 9 bases fitting TRBD1. V gave up 0 bases and J gave up 3 bases; unmatched junction bases: 15. The CDR3 sequence is 19 residues long. CDR1 ENHRY and CDR2 SYGVKD come from the germline V gene. CDR3 residues: CAISESLGQGNSLSYEQYF. The CDR3 nucleotides read TGTGCCATCAGTGAGTCTTTGGGACAGGGAAACTCCTTAAGCTACGAGCAGTACTTC.

This chain connects TRBV30 to TRBJ2-5; possible D gene TRBD1, 7 bases. CDR3 length equals 14 residues. Germline-derived CDR1 and CDR2 are GTSNPN and SVGIG (reference sequence). V lost 1 base and J 1 base, leaving 10 bases between the germline ends. The CDR3 DNA is TGTGCCTGGAGTGGCGGGACAGCCCAAGAGACCCAGTACTTC. As protein: CAWSGGTAQETQYF.

V and J are TRBV6-5 and TRBJ2-3; a possible D gene is TRBD2 (5 bases). Trimming shortened V by 6 bases and J by 6 bases, and 10 bases separated the two germline ends. Germline lookup yields CDR1 MNHEY and CDR2 SVGAGI. This CDR3 spans 12 amino acids. The CDR3 loop reads CASSPTGDTQYF. In DNA form, the CDR3 reads TGTGCCAGCAGCCCAACGGGGGATACGCAGTATTTT.

The chain is built from TRBV5-4 and TRBJ2-1, with 7 bases fitting TRBD1. Germline V lookup: CDR1 SGHNT, CDR2 YYREEE (reference sequence). This CDR3 is 13 amino acids long. After removal of 4 bases from V and 7 bases from J, the junction contained 5 bases not matched to a gene. The CDR3 sequence is CASSRGQQNEQFF. The CDR3 bases are TGTGCCAGCAGCAGGGGACAGCAAAATGAGCAGTTCTTC.

The rearrangement joins TRBV19 to TRBJ2-1, with 8 nucleotides matching TRBD1. Germline V gene sequence: CDR1 LNHDA, CDR2 SQIVND (reference sequence). The CDR3 spans 13 residues. Unmatched junction bases numbered 6, after V lost 7 bases and J lost 7 bases. CDR3 loop: CASTPGGSNEQFF. The CDR3 DNA sequence: TGTGCCAGTACCCCAGGGGGCTCGAATGAGCAGTTCTTC.

The table lists this clone with a count of one. The chain recombines TRBV21-1 with TRBJ2-7; TRBD2 is the table's D call and was not checked against the DNA. TRBV21-1 is described as a pseudogene. The CDR3 has 14 residues. The DNA for the CDR3 is TGTGCCAGCAGCAAGCGTTGGCGGGACTACGAGCAGTACTTC. This sequence encodes CASSKRWRDYEQYF.

This clone was detected a few times. This sequence joins TRBV10-1 and TRBJ2-1; 7 bases fit TRBD2. The CDR3 is made up of 16 amino acids. V was pared by 2 bases and J by 5 bases, with 9 bases of the junction left unmatched. Germline CDR1 is WNHNN and CDR2 is SYGVQD (reference sequence). The CDR3 DNA is TGCGCCAGCAGTGAGACCACGGGAGGAGGTCACAATGAGCAGTTCTTC. Its translation: CASSETTGGGHNEQFF.

The rearrangement links TRBV5-5 to TRBJ1-2, with 7 bases lining up with TRBD1. J gave up 6 bases and V 2 bases, and 16 bases lay outside the gene matches. Germline lookup yields CDR1 SGHKS and CDR2 YYEKEE (reference sequence). The CDR3 runs to 17 residues. The CDR3 DNA sequence: TGTGCCAGCAGCTTTCAGGAACAGACAGGGTTGATCGATGGCTACACCTTC. It codes for CASSFQEQTGLIDGYTF.

The chain uses TRBV6-5 and TRBJ1-1, with D possibly being TRBD1 (5 bases). The CDR3 runs 14 residues. V was cut by 2 bases and J by 0 bases, with 7 bases left in between. Germline lookup yields CDR1 MNHEY and CDR2 SVGAGI. The CDR3 sequence is CASSYMDMNTEAFF. The CDR3 DNA reads TGTGCCAGCAGTTACATGGACATGAACACTGAAGCTTTCTTT.

V gene TRBV29-1 combines with J gene TRBJ2-7; 12 positions agree with TRBD2. This CDR3 is built from 13 residues. Per the germline V gene, CDR1 is SQVTM and CDR2 is ANQGSEA. V was clipped by 6 bases and J by 7 bases; unmatched bases: 7. CDR3 nucleotides: TGCAGCGTATACCCGGGACTAGCGGGTGAGCAGTACTTC. It translates to CSVYPGLAGEQYF.

The chain has TRBV6-5 and TRBJ2-7, with TRBD1 matching 7 bases. The CDR3 length is 15 residues. Germline loops: CDR1 MNHEY, CDR2 SVGAGI. J gave up 1 base and V 6 bases, and 9 bases lay outside the gene matches. The CDR3 loop is CASRPAWDRSYEQYF. DNA of the CDR3: TGTGCCAGCAGGCCCGCATGGGACAGATCCTACGAGCAGTACTTC.

V gene TRBV6-5 combines with J gene TRBJ2-1; 9 bases match TRBD1. Trimming took 5 bases from V and 3 from J; bases not matched to a gene: 5. Germline assignment: CDR1 MNHEY and CDR2 SVGAGI. CDR3 length equals 15 residues. For the CDR3, the DNA is TGTGCCAGCAGTGCCCGGGACAGGGACTACAATGAGCAGTTCTTC. It codes for CASSARDRDYNEQFF.

V gene TRBV11-2 combines with J gene TRBJ2-5, with D unresolved. CDR3 length: 15 amino acids. Trimming stripped 1 base from V and 2 bases from J, with 11 bases between. CDR1 SGHAT and CDR2 FQNNGV come from the germline V gene. The CDR3 is CASSLAWQVQETQYF. As DNA, the CDR3 is TGTGCCAGCAGCTTAGCCTGGCAGGTTCAAGAGACCCAGTACTTC.

The chain employs TRBV5-6 and TRBJ2-7; D not resolved. V lost 2 bases to trimming and J lost 3 bases, with 15 bases between them. This CDR3 contains 15 residues. The germline V gene has CDR1 SGHDT and CDR2 YYEEEE. The chain's CDR3 is CASSFWGSANYEQYF. In DNA, the CDR3 is TGTGCCAGCAGCTTTTGGGGTTCGGCCAACTACGAGCAGTACTTC.

Turning to this clone: The same CDR3 also results from other DNA sequences found in this sample. J is TRBJ1-1 and V is TRBV27, with D hard to call. The V and J ends lost 3 bases and 2 bases respectively, with 7 bases between them. The CDR3 is made up of 13 amino acids. Germline lookup yields CDR1 MNHEY and CDR2 SMNVEV (reference sequence). For the CDR3, the DNA is TGTGCCAGCAGTTTGGCGGCAAACACTGAAGCTTTCTTT. This gives the protein CASSLAANTEAFF.

This clone was seen at least ten times. The chain has TRBV28 and TRBJ2-7; 8 bases line up with TRBD2. Germline V gives CDR1 MDHEN, CDR2 SYDVKM. The junction had 7 bases not matched to a gene; V was cut back by 2 bases and J by 4 bases. The CDR3 runs 15 residues. The CDR3 region has the DNA TGTGCCAGCAGTTTAACGGGACTAGAAACATACGAGCAGTACTTC. This codes for CASSLTGLETYEQYF.

As regards this clone: This CDR3 is also generated by other DNA sequences in the sample. The rearrangement links TRBV7-2 to TRBJ2-3; 7 bases match TRBD2. Germline V gene sequence: CDR1 SGHTA, CDR2 FQGNSA. The CDR3 covers 14 residues. Germline trimming cut 1 base from V and 6 bases from J; bases unmatched to any gene: 4. CDR3 in DNA: TGTGCCAGCAGCTTAGGGCTAGCGGCCGATACGCAGTATTTT. Translated, it gives CASSLGLAADTQYF.

The V gene is TRBV9, the J gene TRBJ2-3, with D perhaps being TRBD1 or TRBD2 (5 bases each). The CDR3 covers 16 residues. V shed 0 bases and J shed 2 bases, with 13 bases lying between them. Germline CDR1 SGDLS, CDR2 YYNGEE. The CDR3 nucleotides are TGTGCCAGCAGCGTAGGGGGGATAGCCCACACAGATACGCAGTATTTT. Translation gives CASSVGGIAHTDTQYF. Filled out from reference TRBV9 and TRBJ2-3, the complete variable domain reads DSGVTQTPKHLITATGQRVTLRCSPRSGDLSVYWYQQSLDQGLQFLIQYYNGEERAKGNILERFSAQQFPDLHSELNLSSLELGDSALYFCASSVGGIAHTDTQYFGPGTRLTVL.

The gene calls are TRBV19 and TRBJ1-2, with 11 positions matching TRBD1. The CDR3 is 18 residues long. Unmatched junction bases numbered 20, after V lost 7 bases and J lost 7 bases. Germline V gene data show CDR1 as LNHDA and CDR2 as SQIVND (reference sequence). CDR3 amino acids: CASTFLDRGRDGSGGYTF. CDR3 coding DNA: TGTGCCAGTACCTTCCTGGACAGGGGGCGCGACGGTAGCGGTGGCTACACCTTC.

The chain couples TRBV7-9 to TRBJ2-4, with 9 bases fitting TRBD1. The V and J ends lost 5 bases and 0 bases, in that order; junction bases with no gene match: 5. CDR1 is SEHNR and CDR2 is FQNEAQ in the germline V gene (reference sequence). The CDR3 consists of 16 residues. This chain's CDR3 is CASSLETGGAKNIQYF. CDR3 nucleotide sequence: TGTGCCAGCAGCCTTGAGACAGGGGGAGCCAAAAACATTCAGTACTTC.

This chain links TRBV9 with TRBJ1-6, with 9 bases lining up with TRBD1. The CDR3 runs to 17 residues. The trim removed 4 bases at V and 4 bases at J, leaving 9 bases unmatched. Germline lookup yields CDR1 SGDLS and CDR2 YYNGEE. The CDR3 loop is CASSSRQGVTYNSPLHF. For the CDR3, the DNA is TGTGCCAGCAGCTCCAGACAGGGGGTAACATATAATTCACCCCTCCACTTT.

The chain combines TRBV11-3 with TRBJ2-2, with TRBD1 matching over 11 bases. The CDR3 spans 16 residues. Per germline, CDR1 SGHNT and CDR2 YENEEA. After removal of 5 bases from V and 4 bases from J, the junction contained 6 bases not matched to a gene. CDR3 sequence: CASSPGGQGVTGELFF. The CDR3 coding sequence is TGTGCCAGCAGCCCGGGGGGACAGGGGGTCACCGGGGAGCTGTTTTTT. The variable domain in full, with the rest retrieved from reference TRBV11-3 and TRBJ2-2, is EAGVVQSPRYKIIEKKQPVAFWCNPISGHNTLYWYLQNLGQGPELLIRYENEEAVDDSQLPKDRFSAERLKGVDSTLKIQPAELGDSAVYLCASSPGGQGVTGELFFGEGSRLTVL.

The chain carries TRBV6-1 and TRBJ2-7, with D uncertain. V was cut by 3 bases and J by 2 bases, with 17 bases left in between. The V gene's germline CDR1 is MNHNS and CDR2 SASEGT. The CDR3 is 16 amino acids. DNA of the CDR3: TGTGCCAGCAGTGACCTAATCGGAAACCGGGCCTACGAGCAGTACTTC. This codes for CASSDLIGNRAYEQYF.

This clone is a singleton in its sample. The rearrangement joins TRBV7-9 to TRBJ1-3; D remains ambiguous. The CDR3 is 13 residues long. Germline V gene sequence: CDR1 SEHNR, CDR2 FQNEAQ (reference sequence). The germline V and J ends were trimmed by 8 bases and 1 base, with 9 bases remaining between them. CDR3 sequence reads: CASQQGSGNTIYF. The DNA for the CDR3 is TGTGCCAGCCAACAAGGTTCTGGAAACACCATATATTTT.